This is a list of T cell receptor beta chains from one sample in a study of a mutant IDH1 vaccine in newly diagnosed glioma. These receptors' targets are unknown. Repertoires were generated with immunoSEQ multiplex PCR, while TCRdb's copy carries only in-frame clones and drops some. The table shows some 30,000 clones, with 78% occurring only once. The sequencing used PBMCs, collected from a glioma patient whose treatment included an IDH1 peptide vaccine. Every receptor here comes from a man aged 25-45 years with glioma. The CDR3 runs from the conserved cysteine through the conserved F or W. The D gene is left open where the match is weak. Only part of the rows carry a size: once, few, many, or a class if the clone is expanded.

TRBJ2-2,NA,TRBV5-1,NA,CASSLEVGRELFF,TGCGCCAGCAGCTTGGAGGTTGGGCGGGAGCTGTTTTTT
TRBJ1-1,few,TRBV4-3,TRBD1,CASSQGPGQGPTEAFF,TGCGCCAGCAGCCAAGGGCCCGGACAGGGCCCCACTGAAGCTTTCTTT
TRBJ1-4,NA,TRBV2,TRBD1,CASKSRTGGMLATNEKLFF,TGTGCCAGCAAGTCGAGGACAGGAGGGATGCTGGCAACTAATGAAAAACTGTTTTTT
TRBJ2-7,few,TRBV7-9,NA,CASSPDTYEQYF,TGTGCCAGCAGCCCGGACACCTACGAGCAGTACTTC
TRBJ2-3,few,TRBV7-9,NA,CACNPGSILTDTQYF,TGTGCCTGCAACCCGGGGTCAATCCTCACAGATACGCAGTATTTT
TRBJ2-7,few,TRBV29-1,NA,CSVTEEAGKVFEQYF,TGCAGCGTCACCGAGGAGGCGGGAAAGGTCTTCGAGCAGTACTTC
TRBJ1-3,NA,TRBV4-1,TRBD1,CASSGTGAPQSTIYF,TGCGCCAGCAGCGGTACAGGGGCACCCCAAAGCACCATATATTTT
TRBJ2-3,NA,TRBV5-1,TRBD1,CASTRGATGAATDTQYF,TGCGCCAGCACCAGAGGGGCGACAGGGGCCGCGACAGATACGCAGTATTTT
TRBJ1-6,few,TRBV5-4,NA,CASTTWGGPAGSYNSPLHF,TGTGCCAGCACAACCTGGGGAGGGCCCGCAGGGTCCTATAATTCACCCCTCCACTTT
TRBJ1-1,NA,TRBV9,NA,CASSVGHGNTEAFF,TGTGCCAGCAGCGTAGGACATGGGAACACTGAAGCTTTCTTT
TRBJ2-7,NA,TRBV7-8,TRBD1,CASSPGQLYEQYF,TGTGCCAGCAGCCCGGGACAGCTCTACGAGCAGTACTTC
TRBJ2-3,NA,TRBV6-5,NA,CASSYSSGQTDTQYF,TGTGCCAGCAGTTACTCGTCAGGGCAGACAGATACGCAGTATTTT
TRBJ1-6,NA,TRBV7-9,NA,CASSWTAAYNSPLHF,TGTGCCAGCAGCTGGACAGCCGCCTATAATTCACCCCTCCACTTT
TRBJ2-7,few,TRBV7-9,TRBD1,CASSESGTGIFEYF,TGTGCCAGCAGCGAATCCGGGACAGGGATATTTGAGTACTTC
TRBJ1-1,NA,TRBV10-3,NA,CAIKPRQVDTEAFF,TGTGCCATCAAGCCCAGGCAGGTGGACACTGAAGCTTTCTTT
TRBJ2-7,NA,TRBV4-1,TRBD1,CASSLPRTGESYEQYF,TGCGCCAGCAGCCTCCCTAGGACAGGGGAGAGCTACGAGCAGTACTTC
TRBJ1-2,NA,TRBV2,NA,CASSSNYGYTF,TGTGCCAGCAGTAGCAACTATGGCTACACCTTC
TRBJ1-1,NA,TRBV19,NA,CASRGTGNTEAFF,TGTGCCAGCCGAGGGACCGGCAACACTGAAGCTTTCTTT
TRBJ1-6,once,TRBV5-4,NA,CASSSKRDTPAPLHF,TGTGCCAGCAGCTCAAAACGGGATACACCAGCACCCCTCCACTTT
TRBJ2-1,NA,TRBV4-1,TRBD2,CASSQIPSGRAVGGGNEQFF,TGCGCCAGCAGCCAAATTCCTAGCGGGAGGGCCGTAGGAGGTGGGAATGAGCAGTTCTTC
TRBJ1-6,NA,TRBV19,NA,CASSNSSPAGGSPLHF,TGTGCCAGTAGTAATAGTAGCCCTGCCGGTGGTTCACCCCTCCACTTT
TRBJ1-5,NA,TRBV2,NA,CASRSGDLSNQPQHF,TGTGCCAGCAGATCAGGGGACCTTAGCAATCAGCCCCAGCATTTT
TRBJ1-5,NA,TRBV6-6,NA,CASSYEQGFNQPQHF,TGTGCCAGCAGTTACGAGCAGGGGTTTAATCAGCCCCAGCATTTT
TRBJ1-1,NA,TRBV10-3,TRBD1,CAISVPGQGEAFF,TGTGCCATCAGTGTCCCGGGACAGGGTGAAGCTTTCTTT
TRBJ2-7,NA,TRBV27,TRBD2,CASSLAGGPYEQYF,TGTGCCAGCAGCCTAGCGGGAGGCCCCTACGAGCAGTACTTC
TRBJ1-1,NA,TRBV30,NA,CAWRDSRLNTEAFF,TGTGCCTGGAGGGATAGCCGGTTGAACACTGAAGCTTTCTTT
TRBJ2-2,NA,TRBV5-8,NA,CASSLVGTRTGELFF,TGTGCCAGCAGCTTGGTCGGGACCCGCACCGGGGAGCTGTTTTTT
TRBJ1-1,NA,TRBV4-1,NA,CASSQDSGWRTEAFF,TGCGCCAGCAGCCAAGATTCAGGGTGGCGTACTGAAGCTTTCTTT
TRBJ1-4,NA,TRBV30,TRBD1,CAWTTGGFGKLFF,TGTGCCTGGACTACAGGGGGGTTCGGAAAACTGTTTTTT
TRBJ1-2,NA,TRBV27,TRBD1,CASSLSTGTDYGYTF,TGTGCCAGCAGTTTATCGACCGGGACAGACTATGGCTACACCTTC
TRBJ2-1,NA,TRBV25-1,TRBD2,CASSDSGRTFSYNEQFF,TGTGCCAGCAGTGATAGCGGGAGAACCTTCTCCTACAATGAGCAGTTCTTC
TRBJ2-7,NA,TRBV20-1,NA,CSASLQGQQYF,TGCAGTGCTTCGCTCCAGGGCCAGCAGTACTTC
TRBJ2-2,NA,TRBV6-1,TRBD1,CASSDPRDSYSGELFF,TGTGCCAGCAGTGACCCTCGGGACAGTTATTCCGGGGAGCTGTTTTTT
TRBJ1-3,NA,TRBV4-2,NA,CASSQDNDGRSGNTIYF,TGTGCCAGCAGCCAAGATAATGACGGCCGCTCTGGAAACACCATATATTTT
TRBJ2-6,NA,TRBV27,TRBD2,CASRRAGDPGANVLTF,TGTGCCAGCAGACGAGCGGGAGACCCCGGGGCCAACGTCCTGACTTTC
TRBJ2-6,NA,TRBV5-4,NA,CASSLDGGANVLTF,TGTGCCAGCAGCTTGGACGGTGGGGCCAACGTCCTGACTTTC